Shown below are 7 T cell receptor beta chains from a single sample sequenced in a study of cytomegalovirus exposure and HLA in healthy donors. The PCR ran on 60 Vbeta and 13 Jbeta primers. Repertoires were generated with immunoSEQ multiplex PCR, while TCRdb's copy carries only in-frame clones and drops some. The listing contains under 200,000 clones. The source material was PBMCs. These receptors came from a man aged 25-40 years in good health and CMV-seronegative.

The chain couples TRBV6-6 to TRBJ1-3; D might be TRBD1 (5 bases). CDR1 and CDR2 (germline): MNHNY, SVGAGI (reference sequence). The V end lost 4 bases, the J end lost 0 bases, and 7 bases lay between the germline ends. This CDR3 spans 14 amino acids. CDR3 bases: TGTGCCAGCAGTTCACAGGACTCTGGAAACACCATATATTTT. Translation: CASSSQDSGNTIYF.

The chain employs TRBV9 and TRBJ2-5, with 8 bases aligning to TRBD1. The J call could be wrong; TRBJ2-7 is a better fit for the DNA end. CDR1 SGDLS and CDR2 YYNGEE come from the germline V gene. The CDR3 sequence is 14 residues long. The CDR3 sequence: CASSITGGSYEQYF. The CDR3 region has the DNA TGTGCCAGCAGCATCACAGGGGGTTCCTACGAGCAGTACTTC.

This rearrangement joins TRBV5-1 to TRBJ2-2, with D unresolved. The CDR3 totals 13 residues. The germline V gene has CDR1 SGHRS and CDR2 YFSETQ. Between the trimmed V and J ends, which lost 3 bases and 1 base, there was a span of 4 bases. The CDR3 is CASSYRNTGELFF. CDR3 nucleotide sequence: TGCGCCAGCAGCTATAGGAACACCGGGGAGCTGTTTTTT.

The J gene is TRBJ1-2, the V gene TRBV5-1; D remains ambiguous. The CDR3 totals 14 residues. The germline V gene encodes CDR1 SGHRS and CDR2 YFSETQ. The ends were cut back, 2 bases at V and 8 bases at J, with 16 bases in the middle. CDR3 bases: TGCGCCAGCAGCTTAGATGCGCTCTCTGAGGGCTACACCTTC. Translated, it gives CASSLDALSEGYTF.

The chain combines TRBV11-2 with TRBJ2-2; 8 bases fit TRBD2. This CDR3 is 15 amino acids long. Per germline, CDR1 SGHAT and CDR2 FQNNGV. After removal of 5 bases from V and 7 bases from J, the junction contained 9 bases not matched to a gene. The CDR3, as DNA: TGTGCCAGCAGCCCCACGCGGGGGGAGAACGGGGAGCTGTTTTTT. Translating gives CASSPTRGENGELFF.

This rearrangement joins TRBV13 to TRBJ1-6, with TRBD1 matching 7 bases. CDR3 length equals 14 residues. The V gene end was trimmed by 2 bases and the J gene end by 9 bases; junction bases not matched to a gene: 4. The germline V gene encodes CDR1 PRHDT and CDR2 FYEKMQ (reference sequence). CDR3 DNA: TGTGCCAGCAGCTTAAAGGACAGGACTTCACCCCTCCACTTT. Encoded protein: CASSLKDRTSPLHF.

V usage is TRBV7-3 and J usage is TRBJ1-2, with 12 bases aligning to TRBD1. The CDR3 has 15 residues. Per germline, CDR1 SGHTA and CDR2 FQGTGA. After removal of 2 bases from V and 6 bases from J, the junction contained 4 bases not matched to a gene. The CDR3 nucleotides read TGTGCCAGCAGCTTAGATGGGACAGGGGGCAATGGCTACACCTTC. Protein: CASSLDGTGGNGYTF.